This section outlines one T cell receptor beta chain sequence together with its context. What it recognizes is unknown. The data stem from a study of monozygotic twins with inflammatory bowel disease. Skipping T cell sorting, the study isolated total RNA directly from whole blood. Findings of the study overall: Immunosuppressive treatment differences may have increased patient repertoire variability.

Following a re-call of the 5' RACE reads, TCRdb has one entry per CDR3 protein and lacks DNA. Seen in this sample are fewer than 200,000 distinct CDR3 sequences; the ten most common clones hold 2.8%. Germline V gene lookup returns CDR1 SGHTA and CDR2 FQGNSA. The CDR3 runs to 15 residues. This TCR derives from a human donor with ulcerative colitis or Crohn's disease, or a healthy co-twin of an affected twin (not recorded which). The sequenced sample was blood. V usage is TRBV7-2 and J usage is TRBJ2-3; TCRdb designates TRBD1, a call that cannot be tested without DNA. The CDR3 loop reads CASSLARGIADTQYF.